This T cell receptor beta chain was documented in a study of identical twins. TCRdb re-called the 5' RACE reads through MiXCR, storing one row per CDR3 protein. The sample lists about 700,000 distinct CDR3 sequences, over 8.5% seen once, with about 0.98% in the top ten. This clonotype was seen many times. Antigen unknown. Whole-study results and caveats: There were fewer insertions in abundant cord blood beta clonotypes, but memory repertoires showed no such pattern.

The CDR3 covers 13 residues. Germline V gene lookup returns CDR1 SGHRS and CDR2 YFSETQ. The V and J ends lost 4 bases and 7 bases respectively, with 11 bases between them. This same sample was also part of a study on yellow fever vaccine responses in identical twins.

The rearrangement joins TRBV5-1 to TRBJ2-2; D is possibly TRBD1 (6 bases). This receptor was taken from a woman between 18 and 29 years old in good health. The sample consisted of PBMCs. In DNA form, the CDR3 reads TGCGCCAGCAGCATAACAGGGAACGGGGAGCTGTTTTTT. This encodes CASSITGNGELFF.